Listed below are T cell receptor beta chains from one sample, sequenced in a study of Ad26.COV2.S vaccination and SARS-CoV-2 variants. Sequencing was performed with immunoSEQ multiplex PCR; in TCRdb, only in-frame clones are kept and a portion is missing. There are roughly 400,000 clones in the sample; 90% occur only once, and about 4.5% lies in the top ten. The source was peripheral blood, collected in a trial of Ad26.COV2.S vaccine versus placebo. The receptors were gathered from a person aged 18-65 years who received the Ad26.COV2.S COVID-19 vaccine or a placebo. The CDR3 runs from the conserved cysteine through the conserved F or W. Fields, in order: D gene, CDR3 length, clone size, V gene, J gene, CDR3 protein, CDR3 DNA. A D gene is named only where the DNA matches it firmly. The size of a clone is reported for some rows only, either as once, few or many, or as a class for expanded clones.

d_gene: TRBD2
len: 18
abundance: once
v_gene: TRBV27
j_gene: TRBJ2-5
CDR3aa: CASSPYPPTSGYQETQYF
CDR3nt: TGTGCCAGCAGTCCATATCCCCCGACTAGCGGCTACCAAGAGACCCAGTACTTC

d_gene: .
len: 12
abundance: .
v_gene: TRBV2
j_gene: TRBJ2-3
CDR3aa: CASSASANTQYF
CDR3nt: TGTGCCAGCAGTGCCTCAGCCAATACGCAGTATTTT

d_gene: .
len: 16
abundance: .
v_gene: TRBV7-2
j_gene: TRBJ1-6
CDR3aa: CASSLEGYRERSPLHF
CDR3nt: TGTGCCAGCAGCTTAGAGGGGTACAGGGAACGATCACCCCTCCACTTT

d_gene: .
len: 15
abundance: .
v_gene: TRBV19
j_gene: TRBJ2-5
CDR3aa: CASATSDRRQETQYF
CDR3nt: TGTGCCAGTGCCACCAGCGACAGAAGACAAGAGACCCAGTACTTC

d_gene: TRBD1
len: 14
abundance: once
v_gene: TRBV27
j_gene: TRBJ2-5
CDR3aa: CASSLSGGRETQYF
CDR3nt: TGTGCCAGCAGTTTATCAGGGGGCCGAGAGACCCAGTACTTC

d_gene: TRBD1
len: 15
abundance: .
v_gene: TRBV28
j_gene: TRBJ1-4
CDR3aa: CASSLPTGGGEKLFF
CDR3nt: TGTGCCAGCAGTCTACCGACAGGGGGCGGTGAAAAACTGTTTTTT

d_gene: .
len: 11
abundance: once
v_gene: TRBV13
j_gene: TRBJ2-3
CDR3aa: CASSSGDTQYF
CDR3nt: TGTGCCAGCAGTTCTGGAGATACGCAGTATTTT

d_gene: .
len: 15
abundance: .
v_gene: TRBV6-1
j_gene: TRBJ1-4
CDR3aa: CASSEVWGLGEKLFF
CDR3nt: TGTGCCAGCAGTGAAGTTTGGGGGTTGGGCGAAAAACTGTTTTTT

d_gene: TRBD2
len: 17
abundance: once
v_gene: TRBV7-3
j_gene: TRBJ2-1
CDR3aa: CASSLRLAGGPYNEQFF
CDR3nt: TGTGCCAGCAGCTTACGGCTAGCGGGAGGGCCGTACAATGAGCAGTTCTTC

d_gene: .
len: 17
abundance: .
v_gene: TRBV19
j_gene: TRBJ2-7
CDR3aa: CASSIVVGRTETYEQYF
CDR3nt: TGTGCCAGTAGTATAGTCGTTGGGAGGACAGAGACCTACGAGCAGTACTTC

d_gene: .
len: 16
abundance: .
v_gene: TRBV7-9
j_gene: TRBJ1-5
CDR3aa: CASSRGSPAGNQPQHF
CDR3nt: TGTGCCAGCAGCCGTGGCTCCCCCGCTGGCAATCAGCCCCAGCATTTT

d_gene: .
len: 14
abundance: .
v_gene: TRBV29-1
j_gene: TRBJ1-5
CDR3aa: CSAATGSFNQPQHF
CDR3nt: TGCAGCGCCGCAACAGGGTCCTTTAATCAGCCCCAGCATTTT

d_gene: TRBD1
len: 15
abundance: .
v_gene: TRBV5-4
j_gene: TRBJ2-7
CDR3aa: CASSPQGAQSYEQYF
CDR3nt: TGTGCCAGCAGCCCCCAGGGGGCGCAAAGTTACGAGCAGTACTTC

d_gene: .
len: 15
abundance: .
v_gene: TRBV10-3
j_gene: TRBJ2-5
CDR3aa: CAISESFRGRETQYF
CDR3nt: TGTGCCATCAGTGAGTCCTTCCGGGGGCGGGAGACCCAGTACTTC

d_gene: TRBD2
len: 14
abundance: .
v_gene: TRBV29-1
j_gene: TRBJ2-5
CDR3aa: CSVEAGTIQETQYF
CDR3nt: TGCAGCGTTGAGGCCGGGACTATCCAAGAGACCCAGTACTTC

d_gene: TRBD1
len: 14
abundance: .
v_gene: TRBV27
j_gene: TRBJ1-4
CDR3aa: CASSKQGAGEKLFF
CDR3nt: TGTGCCAGCAGCAAACAGGGGGCAGGTGAAAAACTGTTTTTT

d_gene: .
len: 14
abundance: .
v_gene: TRBV7-8
j_gene: TRBJ1-4
CDR3aa: CASSWDSRGEKLFF
CDR3nt: TGTGCCAGCAGCTGGGATTCACGGGGTGAAAAACTGTTTTTT

d_gene: .
len: 13
abundance: .
v_gene: TRBV7-2
j_gene: TRBJ1-3
CDR3aa: CASSPQRGNTIYF
CDR3nt: TGTGCCAGCAGCCCACAAAGGGGAAACACCATATATTTT

d_gene: .
len: 14
abundance: once
v_gene: TRBV4-3
j_gene: TRBJ1-1
CDR3aa: CASSQDRRNTEAFF
CDR3nt: TGCGCCAGCAGCCAAGATCGCCGAAACACTGAAGCTTTCTTT

d_gene: .
len: 11
abundance: .
v_gene: TRBV12-5
j_gene: TRBJ2-1
CDR3aa: CASGVDNEQFF
CDR3nt: TGTGCTAGTGGGGTTGACAATGAGCAGTTCTTC

d_gene: TRBD1
len: 11
abundance: .
v_gene: TRBV10-3
j_gene: TRBJ2-3
CDR3aa: CAISEDRAQYF
CDR3nt: TGTGCCATCAGTGAAGACAGGGCGCAGTATTTT

d_gene: TRBD2
len: 17
abundance: .
v_gene: TRBV5-4
j_gene: TRBJ2-1
CDR3aa: CASSLAAGLASHNEQFF
CDR3nt: TGTGCCAGCAGCTTGGCAGCGGGACTAGCGTCACACAATGAGCAGTTCTTC

d_gene: TRBD2
len: 13
abundance: .
v_gene: TRBV7-2
j_gene: TRBJ2-7
CDR3aa: CASSPRLAGEQYF
CDR3nt: TGTGCCAGCAGCCCCCGACTAGCGGGTGAGCAGTACTTC

d_gene: .
len: 16
abundance: .
v_gene: TRBV27
j_gene: TRBJ1-2
CDR3aa: CASSPRRGVGGDGYTF
CDR3nt: TGTGCCAGCAGTCCCAGGAGGGGGGTAGGTGGTGATGGCTACACCTTC

d_gene: TRBD1
len: 14
abundance: .
v_gene: TRBV30
j_gene: TRBJ2-1
CDR3aa: CAWTRGTGWNEQFF
CDR3nt: TGTGCCTGGACCAGGGGGACGGGGTGGAATGAGCAGTTCTTC

d_gene: TRBD1
len: 15
abundance: few
v_gene: TRBV27
j_gene: TRBJ2-7
CDR3aa: CASSLSGDRVYEQYF
CDR3nt: TGTGCCAGCAGTTTATCAGGGGACAGGGTCTACGAGCAGTACTTC

d_gene: .
len: 15
abundance: .
v_gene: TRBV18
j_gene: TRBJ2-5
CDR3aa: CASSPLGGHQETQYF
CDR3nt: TGTGCCAGCTCACCCCTCGGAGGACATCAAGAGACCCAGTACTTC

d_gene: TRBD2
len: 14
abundance: .
v_gene: TRBV11-2
j_gene: TRBJ2-7
CDR3aa: CASSPPGREYEQYF
CDR3nt: TGTGCCAGCAGCCCCCCGGGGAGGGAGTACGAGCAGTACTTC

d_gene: TRBD2
len: 15
abundance: .
v_gene: TRBV7-2
j_gene: TRBJ2-1
CDR3aa: CASSLVASGGDEQFF
CDR3nt: TGTGCCAGCAGCTTAGTGGCTAGCGGTGGAGATGAGCAGTTCTTC

d_gene: .
len: 17
abundance: few
v_gene: TRBV1
j_gene: TRBJ2-7
CDR3aa: CTSSQGKTDTFLYEQYF
CDR3nt: TGCACCAGCAGCCAGGGGAAGACAGACACGTTCCTCTACGAGCAGTACTTC

d_gene: .
len: 13
abundance: .
v_gene: TRBV24-1
j_gene: TRBJ2-1
CDR3aa: CATSDLRTNEQFF
CDR3nt: TGTGCCACCAGTGATTTGAGAACTAATGAGCAGTTCTTC

d_gene: TRBD1
len: 14
abundance: .
v_gene: TRBV27
j_gene: TRBJ2-7
CDR3aa: CASSPHRGPYEQYF
CDR3nt: TGTGCCAGCAGTCCACACAGGGGGCCCTACGAGCAGTACTTC

d_gene: .
len: 16
abundance: .
v_gene: TRBV11-1
j_gene: TRBJ2-1
CDR3aa: CASSLGVVGGYNEQFF
CDR3nt: TGTGCCAGCAGCTTAGGGGTGGTAGGGGGCTACAATGAGCAGTTCTTC

d_gene: TRBD1
len: 14
abundance: .
v_gene: TRBV3-1/TRBV3-2
j_gene: TRBJ2-7
CDR3aa: CASSFGDRVDEQYF
CDR3nt: TGTGCCAGCAGCTTCGGGGACAGGGTGGACGAGCAGTACTTC

d_gene: .
len: 14
abundance: .
v_gene: TRBV9
j_gene: TRBJ1-4
CDR3aa: CASSVGQSNEKLFF
CDR3nt: TGTGCCAGCAGCGTAGGACAGTCTAATGAAAAACTGTTTTTT

d_gene: .
len: 14
abundance: .
v_gene: TRBV6-2/TRBV6-3
j_gene: TRBJ2-1
CDR3aa: CASSYSRTGNEQFF
CDR3nt: TGTGCCAGCAGTTACTCCCGCACCGGCAATGAGCAGTTCTTC

d_gene: .
len: 17
abundance: .
v_gene: TRBV15
j_gene: TRBJ2-2
CDR3aa: CATSRDLGTQGTGELFF
CDR3nt: TGTGCCACCAGCAGAGATTTGGGGACGCAGGGCACCGGGGAGCTGTTTTTT

d_gene: TRBD1
len: 14
abundance: .
v_gene: TRBV15
j_gene: TRBJ2-7
CDR3aa: CATSRDRGSYEQYF
CDR3nt: TGTGCCACCAGTAGGGACAGGGGTTCCTACGAGCAGTACTTC

d_gene: TRBD2
len: 16
abundance: .
v_gene: TRBV7-3
j_gene: TRBJ2-3
CDR3aa: CASSFGASGSTDTQYF
CDR3nt: TGTGCCAGCAGCTTTGGGGCTAGCGGGAGCACAGATACGCAGTATTTT

d_gene: TRBD1
len: 15
abundance: .
v_gene: TRBV18
j_gene: TRBJ2-1
CDR3aa: CASSEQGVTYNEQFF
CDR3nt: TGTGCCAGCTCAGAACAGGGGGTTACCTACAATGAGCAGTTCTTC

d_gene: .
len: 15
abundance: .
v_gene: TRBV6-5
j_gene: TRBJ1-4
CDR3aa: CASSYGGATNEKLFF
CDR3nt: TGTGCCAGCAGTTACGGGGGGGCAACTAATGAAAAACTGTTTTTT

d_gene: TRBD2
len: 15
abundance: .
v_gene: TRBV7-2
j_gene: TRBJ2-5
CDR3aa: CASSFQGGSVETQYF
CDR3nt: TGTGCCAGCAGCTTCCAAGGCGGGAGTGTGGAGACCCAGTACTTC

d_gene: TRBD2
len: 15
abundance: .
v_gene: TRBV9
j_gene: TRBJ2-1
CDR3aa: CASSPTGTILGEQFF
CDR3nt: TGTGCCAGCAGCCCAACCGGGACTATTCTGGGTGAGCAGTTCTTC

d_gene: TRBD1
len: 14
abundance: .
v_gene: TRBV5-6
j_gene: TRBJ2-4
CDR3aa: CASSNGQGKNIQYF
CDR3nt: TGTGCCAGCAGCAACGGACAGGGTAAAAACATTCAGTACTTC

d_gene: .
len: 15
abundance: .
v_gene: TRBV6-2/TRBV6-3
j_gene: TRBJ2-7
CDR3aa: CASSSTGKGTYEQYF
CDR3nt: TGTGCCAGCAGTTCCACCGGGAAGGGCACCTACGAGCAGTACTTC